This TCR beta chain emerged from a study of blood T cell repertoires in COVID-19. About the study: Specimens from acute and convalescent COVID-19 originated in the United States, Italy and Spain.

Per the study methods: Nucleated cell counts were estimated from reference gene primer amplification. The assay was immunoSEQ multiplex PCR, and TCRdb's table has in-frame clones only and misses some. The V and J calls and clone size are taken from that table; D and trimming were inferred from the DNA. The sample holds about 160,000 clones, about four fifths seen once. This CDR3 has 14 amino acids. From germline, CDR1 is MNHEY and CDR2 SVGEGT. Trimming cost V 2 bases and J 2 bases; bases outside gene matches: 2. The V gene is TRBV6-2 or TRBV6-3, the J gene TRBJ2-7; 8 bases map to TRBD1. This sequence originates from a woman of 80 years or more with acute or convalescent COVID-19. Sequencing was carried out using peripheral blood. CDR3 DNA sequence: TGTGCCAGCAGTTACCACAGGGGGACCTACGAGCAGTACTTC. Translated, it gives CASSYHRGTYEQYF.